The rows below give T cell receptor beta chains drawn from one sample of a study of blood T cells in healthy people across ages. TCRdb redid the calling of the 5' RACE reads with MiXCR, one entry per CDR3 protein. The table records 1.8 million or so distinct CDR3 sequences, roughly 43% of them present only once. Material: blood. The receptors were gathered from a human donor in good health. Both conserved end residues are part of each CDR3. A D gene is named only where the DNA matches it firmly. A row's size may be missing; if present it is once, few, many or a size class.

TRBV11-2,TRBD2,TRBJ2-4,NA,TGTGCCAGCAGCTCCTCAACTAGCGGGAGAACCACGGTCAAAAACATTCAGTACTTC,CASSSSTSGRTTVKNIQYF
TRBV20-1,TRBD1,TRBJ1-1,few,TGCAGTGCTAGTCTCACAGGGGGCATAGGGGACACTGAAGCTTTCTTT,CSASLTGGIGDTEAFF
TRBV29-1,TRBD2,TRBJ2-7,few,TGCAGCGTGGGAGGAATTACGGGACTAGCGGGGGTCTCCTACGAGCAGTACTTC,CSVGGITGLAGVSYEQYF
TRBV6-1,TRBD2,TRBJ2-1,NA,TGTGCCAGCAGCCCTCCAGGACTAGCGGACGGATGGGGCAATGAGCAGTTCTTC,CASSPPGLADGWGNEQFF
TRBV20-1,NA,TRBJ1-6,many,TGCAGTGCTAGAGATCATTACAGGGATTCACCCCTCCACTTT,CSARDHYRDSPLHF
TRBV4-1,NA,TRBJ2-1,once,TGCGCCAGCAGCCACCCCTCAAATGAGCAGTTCTTC,CASSHPSNEQFF
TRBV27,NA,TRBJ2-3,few,TGTGCCAGCGCAGATAGTCTACCCACAGATACGCAGTATTTT,CASADSLPTDTQYF
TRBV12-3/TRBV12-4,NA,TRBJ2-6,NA,TGTGCCAGCAGTCTGATTCAACCGGCCTCTGGGGCCAACGTCCTGACTTTC,CASSLIQPASGANVLTF
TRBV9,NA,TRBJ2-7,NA,TGTGCCAGCAGCGTAGGACGGGCCACCTACGAGCAGTACTTC,CASSVGRATYEQYF
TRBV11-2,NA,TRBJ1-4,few,TGTGCCAGCAGCTTAACCGGGGGCAATATGTTCCGTCACGGTGAAAAACTGTTTTTT,CASSLTGGNMFRHGEKLFF
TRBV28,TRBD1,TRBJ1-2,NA,TGTGCCACCTCGACAGGGCATGGCTACACCTTC,CATSTGHGYTF
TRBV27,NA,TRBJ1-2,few,TGTGCCAGCATGGCGGGTCCCTGGTCGGGCTACACCTTC,CASMAGPWSGYTF
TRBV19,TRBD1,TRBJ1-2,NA,TGTGCCAGTAGCCTGGGACAGAACAACGATGGCTACACCTTC,CASSLGQNNDGYTF
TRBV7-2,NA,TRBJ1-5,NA,TGTGCCAGCAGCTTCGGCCCCGTGGGCAATCAGCCCCAGCATTTT,CASSFGPVGNQPQHF
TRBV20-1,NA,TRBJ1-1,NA,TGCAGTGCTAAGTGGGGGGCGGGCACTGAAGCTTTCTTT,CSAKWGAGTEAFF
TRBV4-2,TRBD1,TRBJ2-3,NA,TGTGCCAGCAGCCAAGCTGCAGGGACAGGTACGCAGTATTTT,CASSQAAGTGTQYF
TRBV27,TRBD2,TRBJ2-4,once,TGTGCCAGCAGTCCGGGGTTCGGGTCGGGGGGGAATGAGCAGTACTTC,CASSPGFGSGGNEQYF
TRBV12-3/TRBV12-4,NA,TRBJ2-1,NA,TGTGCCAGCAGTTTATACGTGGCGGAGACCCAGTTCTTC,CASSLYVAETQFF
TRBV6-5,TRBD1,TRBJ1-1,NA,TGTGCCAGCAGACAGGGGTTTCGCCCTGAAGCTTTCTTT,CASRQGFRPEAFF
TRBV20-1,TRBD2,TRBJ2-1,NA,TGCAGTGCTGCTAGCGGGGGGGCTAGAGAGCAGTTCTTC,CSAASGGAREQFF
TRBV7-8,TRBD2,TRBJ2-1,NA,TGTGCCAGCAGCGCCCTGCCTAGAAGCGGGGGGCTTAGTGAGCAGTTCTTC,CASSALPRSGGLSEQFF
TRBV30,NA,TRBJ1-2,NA,TGTGCCTGGAGTGTAGCCAATGTGCCTTATAACTATGGCTACACCTTC,CAWSVANVPYNYGYTF
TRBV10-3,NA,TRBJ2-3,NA,TGTGCCACGAGGGGGGGGGCCAGAGATACGCAGTATTTT,CATRGGARDTQYF
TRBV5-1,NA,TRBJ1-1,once,TGCGCCAGCAGCCCCCGGCTTGGATGGGGGGGCACTGAAGCTTTCTTT,CASSPRLGWGGTEAFF
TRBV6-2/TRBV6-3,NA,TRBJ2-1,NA,TGTGCCAGCAGTAATCGACGCAATGAGCAGTTCTTC,CASSNRRNEQFF
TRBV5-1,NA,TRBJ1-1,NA,TGCGCCAGCAGAATACAGCAACAGAACACTGAAGCTTTCTTT,CASRIQQQNTEAFF
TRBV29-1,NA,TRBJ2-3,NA,TGCAGCGTTCTAACTAGCACAGATACGCAGTATTTT,CSVLTSTDTQYF
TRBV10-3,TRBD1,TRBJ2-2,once,TGTGCCATCAGACAGGGGGCCGGGGAGCTGTTTTTT,CAIRQGAGELFF
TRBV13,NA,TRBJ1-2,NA,TGTGCCAGCAGCCGGGCGTTGGTAGGCTACACCTTC,CASSRALVGYTF
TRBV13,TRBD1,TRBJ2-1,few,TGTGCCAGCAGCTCAAGACAGGGCCAATACAATGAGCAGTTCTTC,CASSSRQGQYNEQFF
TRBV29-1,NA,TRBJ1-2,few,TGCAGCGCCCGCGGGGGCGCGGGCTATGGCTACACCTTC,CSARGGAGYGYTF
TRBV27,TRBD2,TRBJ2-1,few,TGTGCCAGCAGCGGGACTAGCGGTGGCGGTGAGCAGTTCTTC,CASSGTSGGGEQFF
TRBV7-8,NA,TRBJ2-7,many,TGTGCCAGCAGGAAAAGTGGAAACTATGAGCAGTACTTC,CASRKSGNYEQYF
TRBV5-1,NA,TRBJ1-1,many,TGCGCCAGCAGCCCCCTGCAGGGACTCACTGAAGCTTTCTTT,CASSPLQGLTEAFF
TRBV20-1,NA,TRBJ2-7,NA,TGCAGTGCTTTATGGGGACAACCGTTCTCCTACGAGCAGTACTTC,CSALWGQPFSYEQYF
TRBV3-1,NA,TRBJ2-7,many,TGTGCCAGCAGCCCACAACCGGACAGCTACGAGCAGTACTTC,CASSPQPDSYEQYF
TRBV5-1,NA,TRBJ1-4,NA,TGCGCCAGCAGCTTGGGTGTCGGTCGGGAAAAACTGTTTTTT,CASSLGVGREKLFF
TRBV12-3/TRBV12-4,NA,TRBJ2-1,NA,TGTGCCAGCAGTTTAGGGAAAGGGGCCTACAATGAGCAGTTCTTC,CASSLGKGAYNEQFF
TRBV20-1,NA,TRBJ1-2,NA,TGCAGTGCTAGAGCGGGAGGACTGACAAACTATGGCTACACCTTC,CSARAGGLTNYGYTF
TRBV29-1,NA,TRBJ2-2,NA,TGCAGCGTTGAAGATCGGGGCAGGGGAGCGAACACCGGGGAGCTGTTTTTT,CSVEDRGRGANTGELFF
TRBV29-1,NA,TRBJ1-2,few,TGCAGCGTTGAAGGTCGGCCCCGTAACTATGGCTACACCTTC,CSVEGRPRNYGYTF
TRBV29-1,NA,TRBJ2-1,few,TGCAGCGAGGGGACTCCCGAAAAGGAGCAGTTCTTC,CSEGTPEKEQFF
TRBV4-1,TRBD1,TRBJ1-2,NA,TGCGCCAGCAGCCATCCTGAGACAGGGGGCATCTGGTATGGCTACACCTTC,CASSHPETGGIWYGYTF
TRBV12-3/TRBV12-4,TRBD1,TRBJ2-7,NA,TGTGCCAGCAGTTTTTTTTCCTACTGGGACAGGTCCTACGAGCAGTACTTC,CASSFFSYWDRSYEQYF
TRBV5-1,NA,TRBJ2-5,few,TGCGCCAGCAGACCGGACAGTAAAGAGACCCAGTACTTC,CASRPDSKETQYF
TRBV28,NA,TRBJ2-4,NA,TGTACCAGCAGTTTAGTAGGCTCGGCCAAAAACATTCAGTACTTC,CTSSLVGSAKNIQYF
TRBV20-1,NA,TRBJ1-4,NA,TGCAGTGCTAGAGATTCGACAGGCCCTAATGAAAAACTGTTTTTT,CSARDSTGPNEKLFF
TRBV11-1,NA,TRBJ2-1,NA,TGTGCCAGCAGCCCAGAATGGCAGGGTTCCTACAATGAGCAGTTCTTC,CASSPEWQGSYNEQFF